This T cell receptor beta chain was sequenced during a study of identical twins. This clonotype was observed a handful of times. The germline V and J ends were trimmed by 8 bases and 0 bases, with 8 bases remaining between them. The germline gives CDR1 MDHEN, CDR2 SYDVKM. This CDR3 region has 13 residues. TCRdb reanalysed the 5' RACE reads using MiXCR and keeps one entry per CDR3 protein. Of approximately 670,000 distinct CDR3 sequences listed, approximately 6.1% are singletons. In every case, the donor was a healthy Caucasian. Sequenced sample: naive T cells sorted from blood. The TCR sequence derives from a man younger than 35 in good health. This chain joins TRBV28 and TRBJ2-1, with no clear D. DNA of the CDR3: TGTGCCAGCTGGCCTAGCTCCTACAATGAGCAGTTCTTC. Translation gives CASWPSSYNEQFF.